This TCR beta chain came from a study of regulatory T cells in long-lasting Graves disease. Overall study context: Persistent Graves' disease denoted over 5 years of antithyroid drugs plus positive TSH receptor antibodies. General study results and limits: TRBV28 was favored in persistent disease, as were TRBJ1-2 and TRBJ2-5. Only a small sample size was used, which may have cut accuracy.

Described time point: persistent/refractory GD, antithyroid drugs over 5 years with positive TRAb. Preparation of the TCR library used RNA extracted from PBMCs. The authors drew patients from an endocrinology department in Xi'an, China. This clonotype was observed a few times. What it binds is not known. Both iRepertoire HTBI primers and Arm-PCR of CDR3 regions were used to build the TCR beta libraries. From the multiplex PCR reads, TCRdb called clonotypes with MiXCR, one entry per CDR3 protein. The sample has approximately 400,000 distinct CDR3 sequences, less than 30% seen once. J lost 7 bases, V lost 4 bases, and 3 bases had no gene match. This CDR3 contains 12 residues. Germline CDR1 and CDR2: SQVTM and ANQGSEA.

The receptor was isolated from a woman aged 40 to 50 with Graves disease. This sequence joins TRBV29-1 and TRBJ2-7, with 11 bases that match TRBD2. Sequencing used peripheral blood mononuclear cells (PBMCs), obtained when the disease was refractory, from a patient treated with antithyroid drugs. CDR3 DNA: TGCAGCGTTGGTAGACTAGCGGGAGAGCAGTACTTC. Protein product: CSVGRLAGEQYF.